These 15 T cell receptor beta chains came from one sample sequenced in a study of siplizumab effects on memory and regulatory T cells. The method was immunoSEQ multiplex PCR; TCRdb's version includes in-frame clones alone and lacks a portion of them. The repertoire holds tens of thousands of clones, with roughly 96% as singletons. The sequencing sample was made of naive CD8+ T cells sorted from blood. These receptors all come from a human donor in good health.

This sequence joins TRBV6-1 and TRBJ1-3, with D perhaps TRBD1 (6 bases). Germline loops: CDR1 MNHNS, CDR2 SASEGT. The CDR3 sequence is 13 residues long. Trimming pared 10 bases from V and 0 bases from J, leaving 10 bases between. In DNA, the CDR3 is TGTGCCAACACGGACAGCTCTGGAAACACCATATATTTT. It yields the protein CANTDSSGNTIYF.

CDR3 sequence: CASSLVSGGDEQFF. DNA of the CDR3: TGTGCCAGCAGTTTGGTTTCAGGGGGCGATGAGCAGTTCTTC. The chain carries TRBV27 and TRBJ2-1, with 8 positions matching TRBD1. Looked up from germline, CDR1 is MNHEY and CDR2 is SMNVEV (reference sequence). CDR3 length: 14 amino acids. The V and J ends lost 3 bases and 8 bases, in that order; junction bases with no gene match: 6.

This chain uses TRBV4-2 with TRBJ1-1; D not resolved. Trimming removed 4 bases at V and 11 bases at J, with 17 bases between. This CDR3 comprises 13 residues. CDR1 is LGHNA and CDR2 is YNFKEQ in the germline V gene. This CDR3 reads CASSPGSVEGAFF. Here the CDR3 DNA reads TGTGCCAGCAGCCCCGGTTCCGTAGAAGGGGCTTTCTTT.

The rearrangement uses TRBV5-6 and TRBJ2-2; no clear D gene. The CDR3 is 12 residues long. Germline-derived CDR1 and CDR2 are SGHDT and YYEEEE. The germline V and J ends were trimmed by 5 bases and 3 bases, with 5 bases remaining between them. CDR3 amino acids: CASRVDTGELFF. In DNA form, the CDR3 reads TGTGCCAGCAGGGTGGACACCGGGGAGCTGTTTTTT.

This chain uses TRBV7-6 with TRBJ1-1; no definite D call. Trimming left V 1 base short and J 2 bases short, with 8 bases between. CDR3 length: 14 residues. Looked up from germline, CDR1 is SGHVS and CDR2 is FNYEAQ. CDR3 region: CASSLGSENTEAFF. Written as DNA, the CDR3 is TGTGCCAGCAGCTTAGGATCGGAAAACACTGAAGCTTTCTTT. Based on the CDR3 plus reference TRBV7-6 and TRBJ1-1, the full variable domain is GAGVSQSPRYKVTKRGQDVALRCDPISGHVSLYWYRQALGQGPEFLTYFNYEAQQDKSGLPNDRFSAERPEGSISTLTIQRTEQRDSAMYRCASSLGSENTEAFFGQGTRLTVV.

This rearrangement joins TRBV9 to TRBJ2-1; weak D call: TRBD1 (6 bases). The V gene's germline CDR1 is SGDLS and CDR2 YYNGEE. There are 14 residues in the CDR3. Trimming took off 3 bases at V and 5 bases at J, with 12 bases between the two ends. The CDR3 region has the DNA TGTGCCAGCAGCGCCGTCGGACAGAACAATGAGCAGTTCTTC. Protein product: CASSAVGQNNEQFF.

The chain carries TRBV6-1 and TRBJ1-1; a possible D gene is TRBD1 (6 bases). CDR3 length: 15 amino acids. Germline CDR1 and CDR2: MNHNS and SASEGT. Deletions cut 3 bases from V and 5 bases from J, with 16 bases between. CDR3 nucleotide sequence: TGTGCCAGCAGTGAGGCCAGGGGCGGTGGTACTGAAGCTTTCTTT. Its protein product is CASSEARGGGTEAFF.

The CDR3 sequence: CASSQGGQGGYEQYF. CDR3 in DNA: TGCGCCAGCAGCCAAGGAGGACAGGGGGGCTACGAGCAGTACTTC. The rearrangement uses TRBV4-1 and TRBJ2-7; 10 nucleotides match TRBD1. Germline CDR1 is MGHRA and CDR2 is YSYEKL. V lost 1 base to trimming and J lost 3 bases; unmatched junction nucleotides: 3. This CDR3 has 15 amino acids.

The chain joins TRBV27 to TRBJ1-2; tentative D call: TRBD1 (6 bases). Germline values: CDR1 MNHEY, CDR2 SMNVEV (reference sequence). The CDR3 runs 11 residues. V dropped 6 bases and J dropped 7 bases, with 9 bases sitting between them. CDR3 loop: CASRQGFGYTF. The CDR3 DNA is TGTGCCAGCAGACAGGGATTTGGCTACACCTTC.

J is TRBJ1-6 and V is TRBV4-3, with D unresolved. The CDR3 runs to 16 residues. Germline values: CDR1 LGHNA, CDR2 YSLEER. Trimming took off 0 bases at V and 10 bases at J, with 16 bases between the two ends. The CDR3 DNA sequence: TGCGCCAGCAGCCAAGATCGTACGGCAGATCGATCACCCCTCCACTTT. The encoded protein is CASSQDRTADRSPLHF.

V usage is TRBV29-1 and J usage is TRBJ1-1; D unresolved. CDR1 SQVTM and CDR2 ANQGSEA come from the germline V gene. Trimming left V 7 bases short and J 1 base short, with 16 bases between. The CDR3 is 14 amino acids. The chain's CDR3 is CSERPGVGNTEAFF. DNA for the CDR3: TGCAGCGAACGCCCCGGGGTGGGGAACACTGAAGCTTTCTTT.

V gene TRBV18 combines with J gene TRBJ1-1; TRBD1 is a possible D gene (6 bases). In germline, CDR1 is KGHSH, CDR2 LQKENI. Between the trimmed V and J ends, which lost 3 bases and 0 bases, there was a span of 8 bases. The CDR3 runs 14 residues. The CDR3 protein is CASSPGTLNTEAFF. CDR3 in DNA: TGTGCCAGCTCACCCGGGACACTGAACACTGAAGCTTTCTTT.

The gene calls are TRBV7-2 and TRBJ2-7; 9 bases line up with TRBD1. In germline, CDR1 is SGHTA, CDR2 FQGNSA. With 5 bases clipped from V and 7 bases from J, the junction kept 15 bases outside the gene matches. The CDR3 covers 16 residues. CDR3 bases: TGTGCCAGCAGCCTTCCCGGGACAGGGCCATGGGCGGAGCAGTACTTC. It yields the protein CASSLPGTGPWAEQYF. Using reference TRBV7-2 and TRBJ2-7 for the parts outside the CDR3, the full variable domain is GAGVSQSPSNKVTEKGKDVELRCDPISGHTALYWYRQSLGQGLEFLIYFQGNSAPDKSGLPSDRFSAERTGGSVSTLTIQRTQQEDSAVYLCASSLPGTGPWAEQYFGPGTRLTVT.

This rearrangement joins TRBV4-3 to TRBJ2-3; 9 bases are a match to TRBD2. CDR1 is LGHNA, CDR2 YSLEER, per germline. CDR3 size: 20 residues. With V trimmed by 0 bases and J by 0 bases, 13 bases remained unmatched. CDR3 in amino acids: CASSQDLGAGGYSSTDTQYF. Here the CDR3 DNA reads TGCGCCAGCAGCCAAGATCTCGGAGCGGGGGGTTACTCTAGCACAGATACGCAGTATTTT.

This chain joins TRBV9 and TRBJ1-1; D may be TRBD1 (5 bases). Germline V lookup: CDR1 SGDLS, CDR2 YYNGEE. Trimming took 6 bases from V and 4 from J, leaving 13 bases between them. The CDR3 covers 13 residues. The DNA for the CDR3 is TGTGCCAGCAACCAGGGTGGGGCCACTGAAGCTTTCTTT. Translation: CASNQGGATEAFF.